A single sample is the source of the 18 T cell receptor beta chains below, sequenced in a study of identical twins. One entry per CDR3 protein results from TCRdb running MiXCR on the 5' RACE reads. The table has 240,000 or so distinct CDR3 sequences, under 12% seen once. Material: memory T cells sorted from blood. These receptors all stem from a man aged 50-59 years in good health.

This chain joins TRBV7-2 and TRBJ2-1, with D perhaps matching TRBD2 (6 bases). With 5 bases removed from V and 12 bases from J, the gap between germline ends came to 14 bases. The CDR3 runs to 12 residues. Germline V CDR1 and CDR2: SGHTA, FQGNSA. CDR3 in amino acids: CASSPRVGGQFF. The CDR3 DNA reads as TGTGCCAGCAGCCCCCGGGTGGGAGGGCAGTTCTTC.

This clonotype was recorded a few times. The V gene is TRBV6-9, the J gene TRBJ2-2, with D unresolved. The germline V gene has CDR1 MNHGY and CDR2 SVAAGI. The CDR3 is 17 residues long. V was pared by 8 bases and J by 7 bases, with 26 bases between. CDR3 coding DNA: TGTGCCAGCGTCAACCTGTGGCGGAGCCGGCTTGGCGGGGAGCTGTTTTTT. Protein product: CASVNLWRSRLGGELFF.

This clonotype was picked up many times. The V gene is TRBV5-1, the J gene TRBJ2-7, with 7 bases that match TRBD1. This CDR3 spans 13 amino acids. CDR1 and CDR2 from the germline V gene are SGHRS and YFSETQ. After removal of 4 bases from V and 3 bases from J, the junction contained 4 bases not matched to a gene. CDR3 nucleotides: TGCGCCAGCAGCCAAACAGGGGACTACGAGCAGTACTTC. Its translation: CASSQTGDYEQYF.

The chain recombines TRBV29-1 with TRBJ1-2, with D possibly being TRBD1 (6 bases). CDR3 length: 13 amino acids. V was pared by 0 bases and J by 8 bases, with 13 bases between. CDR1 and CDR2 (germline): SQVTM, ANQGSEA. DNA of the CDR3: TGCAGCGTTGAAGAACAGGGTGGAGGGGGCTACACCTTC. It translates to CSVEEQGGGGYTF.

This clonotype was seen ten or more times. J is TRBJ2-4 and V is TRBV29-1; no definite D call. In germline, CDR1 is SQVTM, CDR2 ANQGSEA. The V end lost 5 bases, the J end lost 0 bases, and 8 bases lay between the germline ends. The CDR3 is made up of 13 amino acids. The CDR3 loop is CSVTTGAKNIQYF. CDR3 nucleotides: TGCAGCGTTACTACCGGAGCCAAAAACATTCAGTACTTC. The full variable domain, rest sourced from reference TRBV29-1 and TRBJ2-4, is SAVISQKPSRDICQRGTSLTIQCQVDSQVTMMFWYRQQPGQSLTLIATANQGSEATYESGFVIDKFPISRPNLTFSTLTVSNMSPEDSSIYLCSVTTGAKNIQYFGAGTRLSVL.

The V gene is TRBV20-1, the J gene TRBJ2-3; D gene uncertain. The CDR3 runs 16 residues. CDR1 and CDR2 (germline): DFQATT, SNEGSKA (reference sequence). Trimming cost V 5 bases and J 10 bases, with 28 bases left between them. The DNA of the CDR3 is TGCAGTGCTCCCAGGACGGCCTCGACGCCATATGGTGCGCAGTATTTT. The encoded protein is CSAPRTASTPYGAQYF.

This clonotype was observed many times. The genes are TRBV6-2 or TRBV6-3 and TRBJ2-7; no reliable D call. The germline V and J ends were trimmed by 2 bases and 4 bases, with 6 bases remaining between them. Germline-derived CDR1 and CDR2 are MNHEY and SVGEGT. The CDR3 length is 12 residues. The CDR3 DNA reads as TGTGCCAGCAGTTACCTCTTATACGAGCAGTACTTC. Its translation is CASSYLLYEQYF.

This clonotype was seen many times. The V gene is TRBV29-1, the J gene TRBJ1-6; D is unclear. Between the trimmed V and J ends, which lost 5 bases and 7 bases, there was a span of 15 bases. The germline gives CDR1 SQVTM, CDR2 ANQGSEA. The CDR3 totals 14 residues. CDR3 protein: CSVRLDGRNSPLHF. CDR3 sequence (DNA): TGCAGCGTTCGCCTCGACGGTAGAAATTCACCCCTCCACTTT.

The rearrangement uses TRBV4-1 and TRBJ2-3; 12 bases match TRBD2. The CDR3 consists of 17 residues. Losses at the gene ends were 4 bases for V and 0 bases for J; bases not matched to a gene: 5. Germline lookup yields CDR1 MGHRA and CDR2 YSYEKL. DNA of the CDR3: TGCGCCAGCAGCCGCCAGACTAGCGGGGGTAGCACAGATACGCAGTATTTT. It yields the protein CASSRQTSGGSTDTQYF.

The chain employs TRBV6-1 and TRBJ2-6; 11 nucleotides line up with TRBD1. CDR1 MNHNS and CDR2 SASEGT come from the germline V gene. Losses at the gene ends were 7 bases for V and 1 base for J; bases not matched to a gene: 6. The CDR3 spans 17 residues. The CDR3 DNA sequence: TGTGCCAGCACCGGACAGGGGGCAGGATCTGGGGCCAACGTCCTGACTTTC. Amino acids: CASTGQGAGSGANVLTF.

CDR3 DNA sequence: TGTGCCAGCAGTCGGACTAGCGGGAGAGGGGGGGAGCTGTTTTTT. Translated: CASSRTSGRGGELFF. The rearrangement joins TRBV28 to TRBJ2-2; 13 bases map to TRBD2. Germline CDR1 reads MDHEN; CDR2 reads SYDVKM. This CDR3 region has 15 residues. Trimming at V came to 5 bases and at J to 8 bases, leaving 5 bases not matched to a gene.

About this clonotype: Since a much larger clone is just one base distant, this may be a read error. CDR3 loop: CSAGPGSSTDTQYF. DNA of the CDR3: TGCAGCGCAGGGCCAGGCAGTAGCACAGATACGCAGTATTTT. The J gene is TRBJ2-3, the V gene TRBV29-1; the D gene is possibly TRBD1 (5 bases). The CDR3 consists of 14 residues. V shed 7 bases and J shed 0 bases, with 14 bases lying between them. The germline V gene encodes CDR1 SQVTM and CDR2 ANQGSEA.

This chain uses TRBV28 with TRBJ2-3; 7 nucleotides line up with TRBD1. Germline trimming cut 5 bases from V and 3 bases from J; bases unmatched to any gene: 11. Germline V CDR1 and CDR2: MDHEN, SYDVKM. The length of the CDR3 is 16 residues. DNA for the CDR3: TGTGCCAGCAGTGCCCTCAACCTGACAGGGACAGATACGCAGTATTTT. It codes for CASSALNLTGTDTQYF. Together with reference TRBV28 and TRBJ2-3, the CDR3 gives the full variable domain: DVKVTQSSRYLVKRTGEKVFLECVQDMDHENMFWYRQDPGLGLRLIYFSYDVKMKEKGDIPEGYSVSREKKERFSLILESASTNQTSMYLCASSALNLTGTDTQYFGPGTRLTVL.

J is TRBJ2-1 and V is TRBV5-1; TRBD1 or TRBD2 may be the D gene (5 bases each). The CDR3 loop spans 14 amino acids. The V end lost 4 bases, the J end lost 5 bases, and 13 bases lay between the germline ends. Germline V gene lookup returns CDR1 SGHRS and CDR2 YFSETQ. The chain's CDR3 is CASSNGGRDNEQFF. The CDR3 DNA is TGCGCCAGCAGCAATGGGGGACGAGACAATGAGCAGTTCTTC.

This clonotype has just a few counts. The chain couples TRBV7-2 to TRBJ2-1; D not resolved. The CDR3 consists of 14 residues. The V gene lost 5 bases and the J gene lost 3 bases, with 11 bases spanning the gap. Germline V gene data show CDR1 as SGHTA and CDR2 as FQGNSA. CDR3 protein: CASSPPGIYNEQFF. Written as DNA, the CDR3 is TGTGCCAGCAGCCCGCCCGGCATCTACAATGAGCAGTTCTTC.

The sample holds many counts of this clonotype. This chain uses TRBV15 with TRBJ2-3; unclear D gene. CDR3 length equals 15 residues. V shed 0 bases and J shed 4 bases, with 11 bases lying between them. Germline V gene data show CDR1 as LNHNV and CDR2 as YYDKDF (reference sequence). The CDR3 DNA reads TGTGCCACCAGCAGAGATACTTACGGAGCAGATACGCAGTATTTT. Encoded protein: CATSRDTYGADTQYF.

This rearrangement joins TRBV19 to TRBJ2-5; perhaps TRBD1 as D (6 bases). V was shortened by 5 bases and J by 3 bases, with 10 bases between the two germline ends. This CDR3 comprises 13 residues. Looked up from germline, CDR1 is LNHDA and CDR2 is SQIVND (reference sequence). CDR3 DNA: TGTGCCAGTAGTGCCCGGACAGAAGAGACCCAGTACTTC. Amino acids: CASSARTEETQYF. Drawing the rest from reference TRBV19 and TRBJ2-5, the complete variable domain is DGGITQSPKYLFRKEGQNVTLSCEQNLNHDAMYWYRQDPGQGLRLIYYSQIVNDFQKGDIAEGYSVSREKKESFPLTVTSAQKNPTAFYLCASSARTEETQYFGPGTRLLVL.

This clonotype appeared a few times. The chain is built from TRBV28 and TRBJ1-1, with unresolved D. V was clipped by 3 bases and J by 6 bases, with 11 bases between them. The CDR3 is made up of 13 amino acids. Germline values: CDR1 MDHEN, CDR2 SYDVKM. The CDR3 protein is CASSLQGLPEAFF. The CDR3 nucleotides read TGTGCCAGCAGTTTGCAAGGACTCCCTGAAGCTTTCTTT.